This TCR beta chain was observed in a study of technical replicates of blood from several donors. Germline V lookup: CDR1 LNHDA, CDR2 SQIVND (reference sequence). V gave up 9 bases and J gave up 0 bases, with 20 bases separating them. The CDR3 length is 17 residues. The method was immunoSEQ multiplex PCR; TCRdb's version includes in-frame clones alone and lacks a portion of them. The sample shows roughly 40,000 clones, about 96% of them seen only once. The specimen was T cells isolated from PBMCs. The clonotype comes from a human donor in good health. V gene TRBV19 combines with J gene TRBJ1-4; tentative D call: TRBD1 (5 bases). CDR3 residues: CASNQDMSLATNEKLFF. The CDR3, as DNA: TGTGCCAGCAACCAGGACATGAGTCTTGCAACTAATGAAAAACTGTTTTTT.